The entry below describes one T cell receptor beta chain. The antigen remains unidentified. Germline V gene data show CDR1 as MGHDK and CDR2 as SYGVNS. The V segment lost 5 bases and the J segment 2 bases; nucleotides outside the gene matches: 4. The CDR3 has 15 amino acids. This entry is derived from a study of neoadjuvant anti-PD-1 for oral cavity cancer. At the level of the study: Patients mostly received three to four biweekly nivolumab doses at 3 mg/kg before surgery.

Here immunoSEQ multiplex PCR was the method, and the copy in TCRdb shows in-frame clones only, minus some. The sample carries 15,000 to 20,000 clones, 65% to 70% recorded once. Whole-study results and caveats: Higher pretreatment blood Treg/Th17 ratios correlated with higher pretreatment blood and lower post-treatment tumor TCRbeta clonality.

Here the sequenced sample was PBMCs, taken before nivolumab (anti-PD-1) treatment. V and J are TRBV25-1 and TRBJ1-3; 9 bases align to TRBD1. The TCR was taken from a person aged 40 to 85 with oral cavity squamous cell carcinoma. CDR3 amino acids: CASSPGTGPGNTIYF. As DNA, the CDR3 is TGTGCCAGCAGTCCCGGGACAGGGCCTGGAAACACCATATATTTT.